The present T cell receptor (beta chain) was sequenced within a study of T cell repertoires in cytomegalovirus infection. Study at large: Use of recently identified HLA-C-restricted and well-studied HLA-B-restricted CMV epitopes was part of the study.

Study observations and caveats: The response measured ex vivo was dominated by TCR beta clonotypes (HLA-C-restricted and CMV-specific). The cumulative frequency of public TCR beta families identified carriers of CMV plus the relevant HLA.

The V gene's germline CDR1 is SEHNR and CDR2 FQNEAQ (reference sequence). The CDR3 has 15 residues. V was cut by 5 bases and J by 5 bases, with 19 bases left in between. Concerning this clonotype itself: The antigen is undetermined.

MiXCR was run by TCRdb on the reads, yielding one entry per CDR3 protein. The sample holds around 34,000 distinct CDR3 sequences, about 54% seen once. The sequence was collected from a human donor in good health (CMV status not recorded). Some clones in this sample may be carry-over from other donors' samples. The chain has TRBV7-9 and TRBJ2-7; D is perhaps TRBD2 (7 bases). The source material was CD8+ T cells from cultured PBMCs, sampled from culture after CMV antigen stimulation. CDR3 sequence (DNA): TGTGCCAGCAGCCCGCCCGGGGGGCGCATCCACGAGCAGTACTTC. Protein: CASSPPGGRIHEQYF.